This TCR beta chain is from a study of T cell repertoires in cytomegalovirus infection. Study outcomes and limitations: The study identified carriers of CMV plus the relevant HLA from cumulative public TCR beta family frequency.

TCRdb reprocessed the reads via MiXCR and lists one record per CDR3 protein. The repertoire holds just over 300,000 distinct CDR3 sequences, with about 17% as singletons. At least ten counts were recorded for this clonotype. Its antigen is currently unknown. The V gene's germline CDR1 is SGHTA and CDR2 FQGNSA. The V end lost 4 bases, the J end lost 6 bases, and 12 bases lay between the germline ends. This CDR3 is 14 amino acids long. The chain joins TRBV7-2 to TRBJ2-2; a weak D match, TRBD1 (5 bases). The sequencing sample was made of PBMCs. This clonotype was obtained from a human donor in good health (CMV status not recorded). Some clones in this sample may be carry-over from other donors' samples. For the CDR3, the DNA is TGTGCCAGCAGCTCTCAGGGTTTACCCGGGGAGCTGTTTTTT. It codes for CASSSQGLPGELFF.